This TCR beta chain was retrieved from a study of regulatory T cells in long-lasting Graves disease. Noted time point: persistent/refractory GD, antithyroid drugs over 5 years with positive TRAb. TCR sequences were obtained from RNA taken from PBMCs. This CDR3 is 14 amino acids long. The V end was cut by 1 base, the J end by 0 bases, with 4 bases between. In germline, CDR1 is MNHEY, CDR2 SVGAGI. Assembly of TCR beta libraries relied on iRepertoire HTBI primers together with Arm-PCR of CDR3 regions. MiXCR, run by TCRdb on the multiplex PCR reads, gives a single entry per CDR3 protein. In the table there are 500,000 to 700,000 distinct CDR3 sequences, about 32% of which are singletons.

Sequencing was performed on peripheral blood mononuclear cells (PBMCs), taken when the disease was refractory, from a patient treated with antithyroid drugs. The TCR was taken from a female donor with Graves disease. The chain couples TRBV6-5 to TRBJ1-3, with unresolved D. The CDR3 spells CASSYLSSGNTIYF. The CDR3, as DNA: TGTGCCAGCAGTTACTTGAGCTCTGGAAACACCATATATTTT.